This T cell receptor beta chain was retrieved from a study of technical replicates of blood from a few donors. This CDR3 region has 14 residues. V was pared by 6 bases and J by 0 bases, with 13 bases between. Germline V gene lookup returns CDR1 GTSNPN and CDR2 SVGIG (reference sequence). Sequencing was performed with immunoSEQ multiplex PCR; in TCRdb, only in-frame clones are kept and a portion is missing. The sample carries 60,000 to 85,000 clones, roughly 94% recorded once. V gene TRBV30 combines with J gene TRBJ2-3; possibly TRBD2 for D (6 bases). Sequences were obtained from T cells isolated from PBMCs. The receptor was isolated from a human donor in good health. The CDR3 DNA reads as TGTGCCTGCGCTGGACTAATTAGCACAGATACGCAGTATTTT. It is translated as CACAGLISTDTQYF.